The 31 T cell receptor beta chains presented below share a single source sample, sequenced in a study of blood T cell repertoires in COVID-19. The protocol was immunoSEQ multiplex PCR, while the TCRdb copy is restricted to in-frame clones and leaves out a portion. The data contain some 190,000 clones, roughly 84% of them seen just once; the ten biggest clones take up 4.9%. Sample: peripheral blood. Every receptor here comes from a woman of 80 years or more with acute or convalescent COVID-19.

The chain employs TRBV9 and TRBJ1-4; a possible D gene is TRBD1 (5 bases). The CDR3 is 17 residues long. CDR1 is SGDLS, CDR2 YYNGEE, per germline. V lost 2 bases and J 3 bases, leaving 17 bases between the germline ends. The CDR3 DNA sequence: TGTGCCAGCAGCGTCACTAGCTTAGGGGCGCCTAATGAAAAACTGTTTTTT. As protein: CASSVTSLGAPNEKLFF.

This chain links TRBV19 with TRBJ1-1; 8 bases agree with TRBD1. CDR1 and CDR2 from the germline V gene are LNHDA and SQIVND (reference sequence). Losses at the gene ends were 4 bases for V and 14 bases for J; bases not matched to a gene: 9. CDR3 size: 12 residues. CDR3 nucleotide sequence: TGTGCCAGTAGTACCGACGGACAGGGATCGTTCTTT. Protein: CASSTDGQGSFF.

V usage is TRBV10-3 and J usage is TRBJ1-6; 7 nucleotides align to TRBD1. The germline CDR1 and CDR2 sequences are ENHRY and SYGVKD. The CDR3 contains 17 residues. J gave up 0 bases and V 4 bases, and 6 bases lay outside the gene matches. CDR3 nucleotide sequence: TGTGCCATCAGTGGGAGGGGGCCCGGCTCCTATAATTCACCCCTCCACTTT. This sequence encodes CAISGRGPGSYNSPLHF.

This clone was counted only a few times. This chain connects TRBV12-3 or TRBV12-4 to TRBJ1-5; tentative D call: TRBD1 (5 bases). V was clipped by 3 bases and J by 7 bases, with 10 bases between them. CDR3 size: 13 residues. CDR3 loop: CASSFGGRQPQHF. The CDR3 DNA reads as TGTGCCAGCAGTTTCGGGGGTCGACAGCCCCAGCATTTT.

This chain connects TRBV7-9 to TRBJ2-7; a possible D gene is TRBD2 (5 bases). CDR3 length: 15 residues. V lost 2 bases, J lost 6 bases, and 17 bases lay in between. The germline V gene has CDR1 SEHNR and CDR2 FQNEAQ (reference sequence). CDR3 region: CASSLRDGEYSEQYF. CDR3 nucleotides: TGTGCCAGCAGCTTAAGAGACGGGGAATATAGCGAGCAGTACTTC.

The chain has TRBV2 and TRBJ2-6; D gene uncertain. Deletions cut 6 bases from V and 1 base from J, with 7 bases between. CDR1 and CDR2 (germline): SNHLY, FYNNEI. The CDR3 is 14 amino acids. CDR3 coding DNA: TGTGCCAGCAGGGAATATTCTGGGGCCAACGTCCTGACTTTC. This encodes CASREYSGANVLTF.

This rearrangement joins TRBV3-1 (or the pseudogene TRBV3-2) to TRBJ1-1; TRBD1 might be the D (6 bases). The CDR3 spans 15 residues. V was shortened by 4 bases and J by 1 base, with 13 bases between the two germline ends. The V gene's germline CDR1 is LGHDT and CDR2 YNNKEL (reference sequence). In DNA form, the CDR3 reads TGTGCCAGCAGCCTGAACAGGGTCCCGAACACTGAAGCTTTCTTT. Its translation: CASSLNRVPNTEAFF.

The chain has TRBV5-1 and TRBJ1-1, with D perhaps TRBD1 (6 bases). The V gene's germline CDR1 is SGHRS and CDR2 YFSETQ. This CDR3 is 14 amino acids long. V was clipped by 10 bases and J by 5 bases, with 21 bases between them. The CDR3 coding sequence is TGCGCCCGCCGCGGGGGGGGCGTTTGGACTGAAGCTTTCTTT. Protein sequence: CARRGGGVWTEAFF.

V is TRBV7-9 and J is TRBJ2-6; D gene uncertain. V lost 4 bases, J lost 2 bases, and 3 bases lay in between. CDR1 is SEHNR, CDR2 FQNEAQ, per germline (reference sequence). This CDR3 comprises 13 residues. The CDR3 spells CASSSAGANVLTF. For the CDR3, the DNA is TGTGCCAGCAGCTCGGCTGGGGCCAACGTCCTGACTTTC.

CDR3 DNA sequence: TGCGCCAGCAGTATTCAGGGGTCAACAGATACGCAGTATTTT. Its protein product is CASSIQGSTDTQYF. The chain recombines TRBV5-1 with TRBJ2-3, with a possible D match to TRBD1 (6 bases). Per the germline V gene, CDR1 is SGHRS and CDR2 is YFSETQ. The CDR3 totals 14 residues. The V gene lost 5 bases and the J gene lost 3 bases, with 13 bases spanning the gap. Full variable domain (remainder filled in from reference TRBV5-1 and TRBJ2-3): KAGVTQTPRYLIKTRGQQVTLSCSPISGHRSVSWYQQTPGQGLQFLFEYFSETQRNKGNFPGRFSGRQFSNSRSEMNVSTLELGDSALYLCASSIQGSTDTQYFGPGTRLTVL.

The rearrangement uses TRBV29-1 and TRBJ2-7; TRBD2 is a possible D gene (5 bases). The germline V gene has CDR1 SQVTM and CDR2 ANQGSEA. The CDR3 sequence is 14 residues long. Trimming pared 5 bases from V and 0 bases from J, leaving 14 bases between. CDR3 loop: CSVSGEFASYEQYF. The CDR3 region has the DNA TGCAGCGTTTCTGGGGAGTTCGCCTCCTACGAGCAGTACTTC.

The chain joins TRBV5-1 to TRBJ2-3; D possibly corresponds to TRBD2 (6 bases). The CDR3 has 15 amino acids. CDR1 is SGHRS and CDR2 is YFSETQ in the germline V gene. The V gene lost 4 bases and the J gene lost 0 bases, with 12 bases spanning the gap. The CDR3 sequence: CASSLGLSSTDTQYF. CDR3 coding DNA: TGCGCCAGCAGCCTGGGACTCTCTAGCACAGATACGCAGTATTTT.

The rearrangement uses TRBV4-3 and TRBJ2-2; D perhaps matches TRBD1 (5 bases). The CDR3 sequence is 16 residues long. V was clipped by 1 base and J by 1 base, with 10 bases between them. CDR1 is LGHNA and CDR2 is YSLEER in the germline V gene. Here the CDR3 DNA reads TGCGCCAGCAGCCAAGGTCTCAGGGAGAACACCGGGGAGCTGTTTTTT. Translating gives CASSQGLRENTGELFF.

CDR3 DNA: TGTGCCAGCAGTGACAGCCCTTTGAGGTTGAACACTGAAGCTTTCTTT. Encoded protein: CASSDSPLRLNTEAFF. V usage is TRBV2 and J usage is TRBJ1-1, with D hard to call. From germline, CDR1 is SNHLY and CDR2 FYNNEI. Trimming pared 3 bases from V and 0 bases from J, leaving 14 bases between. This CDR3 comprises 16 residues.

V usage is TRBV11-3 and J usage is TRBJ2-5; D might be TRBD2 (6 bases). CDR1 and CDR2 from the germline V gene are SGHNT and YENEEA. Trimming removed 5 bases from V and 4 bases from J, with 14 bases in between. This CDR3 comprises 14 residues. CDR3 nucleotides: TGTGCCAGCAGCCAAAGCGGGTTGGGAGAGACCCAGTACTTC. Translated, it gives CASSQSGLGETQYF.

Here the CDR3 reads CASRSGGASNQPQHF. The CDR3 DNA is TGTGCCAGCAGATCTGGGGGCGCGAGCAATCAGCCCCAGCATTTT. This sequence joins TRBV6-5 and TRBJ1-5; tentative D call: TRBD1 (6 bases). Trimming removed 6 bases at V and 1 base at J, with 13 bases between. Germline CDR1 and CDR2: MNHEY and SVGAGI. The CDR3 contains 15 residues.

V and J are TRBV28 and TRBJ1-5; TRBD1 matches at 7 bases. Germline CDR1 is MDHEN and CDR2 is SYDVKM. This CDR3 comprises 20 residues. Trimming removed 5 bases from V and 2 bases from J; junction bases left unmatched: 21. CDR3 sequence (DNA): TGTGCCAGCAGTACCTTAAGAGACAGGGTGGATTTATTTGGCAATCAGCCCCAGCATTTT. Its translation is CASSTLRDRVDLFGNQPQHF. The full variable domain, in which reference TRBV28 and TRBJ1-5 provide the parts outside the CDR3, is DVKVTQSSRYLVKRTGEKVFLECVQDMDHENMFWYRQDPGLGLRLIYFSYDVKMKEKGDIPEGYSVSREKKERFSLILESASTNQTSMYLCASSTLRDRVDLFGNQPQHFGDGTRLSIL.

The chain has TRBV10-3 and TRBJ2-5, with a weak D call TRBD1 (5 bases). Germline V gene sequence: CDR1 ENHRY, CDR2 SYGVKD. V was cut by 4 bases and J by 0 bases, with 12 bases left in between. The CDR3 loop spans 15 amino acids. The CDR3 sequence: CAISVAAGYQETQYF. In nucleotides, the CDR3 is TGTGCCATCAGTGTGGCGGCAGGGTACCAAGAGACCCAGTACTTC.

The chain carries TRBV15 and TRBJ1-5, with a possible D match to TRBD1 (6 bases). V gave up 0 bases and J gave up 8 bases, with 17 bases separating them. There are 16 residues in the CDR3. The germline V gene encodes CDR1 LNHNV and CDR2 YYDKDF (reference sequence). The CDR3 DNA reads TGTGCCACCAGCAGAGAAGGAGGGGGGGGTGTCAAGCCCCAGCATTTT. Translating gives CATSREGGGGVKPQHF.

Here the CDR3 reads CASSYSGGKNTEAFF. CDR3 DNA sequence: TGTGCCAGCAGTTACAGCGGGGGAAAGAACACTGAAGCTTTCTTT. The rearrangement uses TRBV6-5 and TRBJ1-1, with a tentative D call TRBD1 (5 bases). Germline loops: CDR1 MNHEY, CDR2 SVGAGI. The CDR3 has 15 residues. V lost 2 bases and J 1 base, leaving 11 bases between the germline ends.

CDR3 residues: CASSYNPGQETQYF. The CDR3 DNA reads as TGTGCCAGCAGCTATAATCCGGGACAAGAGACCCAGTACTTC. This chain joins TRBV7-8 and TRBJ2-5; D possibly corresponds to TRBD2 (5 bases). The CDR3 covers 14 residues. Germline assignment: CDR1 SGHVS and CDR2 FQNEAQ. The ends were cut back, 4 bases at V and 2 bases at J, with 11 bases in the middle. Full variable domain (outside the CDR3, taken from reference TRBV7-8 and TRBJ2-5): GAGVSQSPRYKVAKRGQDVALRCDPISGHVSLFWYQQALGQGPEFLTYFQNEAQLDKSGLPSDRFFAERPEGSVSTLKIQRTQQEDSAVYLCASSYNPGQETQYFGPGTRLLVL.

V usage is TRBV6-5 and J usage is TRBJ2-7; possibly TRBD2 for D (6 bases). CDR1 and CDR2 (germline): MNHEY, SVGAGI. The CDR3 is 15 amino acids. Trimming left V 6 bases short and J 0 bases short, with 15 bases between. CDR3 amino acids: CASSNPSGGSYEQYF. In DNA, the CDR3 is TGTGCCAGCAGCAACCCTTCCGGGGGCTCCTACGAGCAGTACTTC.

The chain joins TRBV24-1 to TRBJ2-3; tentative D call: TRBD1 (6 bases). Trimming took 5 bases from V and 1 from J, leaving 15 bases between them. Germline V gives CDR1 KGHDR, CDR2 SFDVKD. CDR3 size: 16 residues. This CDR3 reads CATSVRGRGGTDTQYF. The CDR3 coding sequence is TGTGCCACCAGTGTAAGGGGGAGAGGGGGCACAGATACGCAGTATTTT.

The rearrangement uses TRBV19 and TRBJ1-2; D not certain. The germline gives CDR1 LNHDA, CDR2 SQIVND (reference sequence). This CDR3 has 16 residues. V shed 0 bases and J shed 8 bases, with 19 bases lying between them. CDR3 amino acids: CASSIDSGHAGEGYTF. In nucleotides, the CDR3 is TGTGCCAGTAGTATAGATTCGGGTCACGCGGGTGAAGGCTACACCTTC. Variable domain in full (rest from reference TRBV19 and TRBJ1-2): DGGITQSPKYLFRKEGQNVTLSCEQNLNHDAMYWYRQDPGQGLRLIYYSQIVNDFQKGDIAEGYSVSREKKESFPLTVTSAQKNPTAFYLCASSIDSGHAGEGYTFGSGTRLTVV.

V and J are TRBV19 and TRBJ1-2; D may be TRBD1 (5 bases). Germline V lookup: CDR1 LNHDA, CDR2 SQIVND (reference sequence). This CDR3 comprises 15 residues. V was trimmed by 5 bases and J by 4 bases, leaving 17 bases between them. CDR3 in DNA: TGTGCCAGTAGTCCTCCGGGGGGAGGTTTCTATGGCTACACCTTC. This translates into CASSPPGGGFYGYTF.

The rearrangement uses TRBV2 and TRBJ1-5, with TRBD1 as a possible D gene (6 bases). Germline V gene lookup returns CDR1 SNHLY and CDR2 FYNNEI. The CDR3 length is 16 residues. V dropped 8 bases and J dropped 2 bases, with 19 bases sitting between them. The CDR3 DNA reads TGTGCCAGCCTCAAACAGGGCGGCGCCCGCAATCAGCCCCAGCATTTT. Residues: CASLKQGGARNQPQHF.

The V gene is TRBV28, the J gene TRBJ1-4, with D maybe TRBD1 (6 bases). Per the germline V gene, CDR1 is MDHEN and CDR2 is SYDVKM. The CDR3 is 14 amino acids. V lost 3 bases, J lost 6 bases, and 11 bases lay in between. The CDR3 spells CASSFAGADEKLFF. The CDR3 DNA is TGTGCCAGCAGTTTTGCAGGGGCGGATGAAAAACTGTTTTTT.

The rearrangement links TRBV27 to TRBJ2-5; a weak D match, TRBD1 (6 bases). Trimming left V 3 bases short and J 2 bases short, with 10 bases between. The CDR3 spans 14 residues. Germline V CDR1 and CDR2: MNHEY, SMNVEV (reference sequence). The CDR3 here is CASSFDRLQETQYF. CDR3 in DNA: TGTGCCAGCAGTTTTGACAGGTTACAAGAGACCCAGTACTTC.

Note on this clone: A read error may account for a junction end that differs from germline. The V call is TRBV28, the J call TRBJ2-6; TRBD2 agrees at 12 bases. The CDR3 has 12 residues. Germline V lookup: CDR1 MDHEN, CDR2 SYDVKM. The CDR3 loop reads CASSTSGRPWFF. Here the CDR3 DNA reads TGTGCCAGCAGTACTAGCGGGAGGCCGTGGTTTTTC.

Worth noting for this clone: Distinct nucleotide sequences in the sample also encode this CDR3. The gene calls are TRBV10-3 and TRBJ2-7, with D tentatively TRBD1 (6 bases). From germline, CDR1 is ENHRY and CDR2 SYGVKD. Trimming removed 7 bases from V and 2 bases from J, with 12 bases in between. The CDR3 covers 13 residues. CDR3 residues: CAITPGQTYEQYF. The CDR3 DNA reads as TGTGCCATCACTCCAGGACAGACCTACGAGCAGTACTTC.

V is TRBV29-1 and J is TRBJ1-4, with unresolved D. V shed 7 bases and J shed 7 bases, with 10 bases lying between them. Germline-derived CDR1 and CDR2 are SQVTM and ANQGSEA. The CDR3 totals 11 residues. The CDR3 here is CSAVRGEKLFF. In DNA, the CDR3 is TGCAGCGCCGTCCGGGGTGAAAAACTGTTTTTT.